This T cell receptor beta chain was captured by sequencing in a study of blood T cell repertoires in COVID-19 (dated by TCRdb to about 2020). Regarding the complete study: Samples covering the acute and convalescent phases of COVID-19 were provided by collaborators in the United States, Italy and Spain. The dataset comprised deeply sampled blood TCRbeta repertoires from subjects exposed to, actively infected with, or recovered from COVID-19. The repertoires were released in a freely available public database meant as a resource for research on the immune response to SARS-CoV-2. The prospective study material was composed of cDNA or gDNA derived from T cells, B-cell-depleted T cells, or PBMCs. The samples were drawn from two sources: the first 160 participants of the ongoing ImmuneRACE study, and 1,254 subjects contributed by 6 global collaborators. Where available, HLA class I and class II types were obtained from metadata supplied by the sample provider rather than from assay-based typing. Nearly every sample came with metadata listing a de-identified subject ID, COVID-19 status, age in years and sex. General study outcomes and caveats: Clinical and demographic metadata were provided uncurated, with the amount varying by source and participant.

This clone was recorded a few times. The antigen it recognizes is unknown. Base qualities are missing; no much larger clone stands one base away. The immunoSEQ Assay, a bias-controlled multiplex PCR, was used to amplify TCRbeta CDR3 regions from genomic DNA. The study's processing was this. The number of nucleated cells in each sample was estimated from the amplification of reference gene primers within the assay. To quantify the absolute abundance of each unique TCRbeta CDR3 rearrangement, sequence reads were collapsed and filtered. For each sample, productive Simpson clonality was calculated by taking the square root of Simpson's diversity index across productive rearrangements. The table comes from immuneACCESS by way of TCRdb, which keeps in-frame sequences with V and J called. Part of the clones is missing from these tables; in studies checked, under half for an unresolved V gene and the rest for unknown reasons. For V, J and clone size, that table is used; D and trimming come from the DNA. In this sample the table shows some 29,000 clones, roughly 79% of which occur a single time. The top ten clonotypes cover approximately 36% of the sample.

Whole blood was collected in K2EDTA tubes by collaborating institutions according to the institutions' own protocols. For TCRbeta analysis, collaborator samples were shipped as frozen whole blood, as isolated PBMCs, or as DNA extracted from either sample type. CDR1 and CDR2 are read off the germline V gene as SGHTS and YDEGEE. V drops 1 base and J drops 3 bases, leaving 7 bases in between. Spanning cysteine to phenylalanine, the CDR3 consists of 13 amino acids. CDR3 DNA only is kept here, 39 bases in frame from base 1. This chain joins TRBV5-8 to TRBJ1-2; the D gene lacks a confident call. The receptor's source is a man in his 70s with acute or convalescent COVID-19. The material sequenced was peripheral blood. The sequence in DNA is TGTGCCAGCAGCTTGACGGGTGACTATGGCTACACCTTC. Its product reads: CASSLTGDYGYTF.